This entry describes one TCR beta chain. A sample-barcoded 5' primer and a J-beta primer mix were used in a second PCR of about 7 to 12 cycles. TCRdb passed the 5' RACE reads through MiXCR, listing each CDR3 protein once. The sample contains approximately 690,000 distinct CDR3 sequences, 58% of which appear only once. This entry is derived from a study of blood T cells in healthy people across ages. The specimen was blood. The TCR comes from a man aged 55 to 69 in good health.

This chain's CDR3 is CASSQGGVAETQYF. As DNA, the CDR3 is TGTGCCAGCAGCCAAGGGGGAGTAGCAGAGACCCAGTACTTC. The chain is built from TRBV4-2 and TRBJ2-7; TRBD2 is a possible D gene (5 bases). The end of the DNA is better explained by TRBJ2-5, so the J call may be wrong. The CDR3 runs 14 residues. In germline, CDR1 is LGHNA, CDR2 YNFKEQ.